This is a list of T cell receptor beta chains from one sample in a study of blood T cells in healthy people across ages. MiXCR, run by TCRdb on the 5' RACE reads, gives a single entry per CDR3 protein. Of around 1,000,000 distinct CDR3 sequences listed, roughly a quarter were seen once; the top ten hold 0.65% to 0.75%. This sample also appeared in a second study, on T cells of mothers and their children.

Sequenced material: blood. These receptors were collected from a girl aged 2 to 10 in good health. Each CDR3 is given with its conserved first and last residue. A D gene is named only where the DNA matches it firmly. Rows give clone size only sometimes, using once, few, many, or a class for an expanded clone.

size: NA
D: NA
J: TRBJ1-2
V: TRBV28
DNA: TGTGCCAGCAGTCGGGGAGGGGCCCAATATGGCTACACCTTC
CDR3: CASSRGGAQYGYTF

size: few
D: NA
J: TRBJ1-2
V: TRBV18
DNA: TGTGCCGCGAGGCCAGACGGGGGGATCGATGGCTACACCTTC
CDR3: CAARPDGGIDGYTF

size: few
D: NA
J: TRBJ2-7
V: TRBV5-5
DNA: TGTGCCAGCAGCCCCTGGGCCGGCCCCTACGAGCAGTACTTC
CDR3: CASSPWAGPYEQYF

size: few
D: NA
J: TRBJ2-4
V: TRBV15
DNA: TGTGCCACCCGTGCAGGGAAAAACATTCAGTACTTC
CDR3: CATRAGKNIQYF

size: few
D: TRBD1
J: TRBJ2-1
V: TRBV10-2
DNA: TGCGCCACTTCGGACAGGGCAAATGAGCAGTTCTTC
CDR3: CATSDRANEQFF

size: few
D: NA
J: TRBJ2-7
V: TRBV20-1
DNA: TGCAGTGCCGAGAACACTGCAGAAGACAAGCAGTACTTC
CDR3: CSAENTAEDKQYF

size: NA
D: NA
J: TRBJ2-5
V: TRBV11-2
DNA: TGTGCCAGCAGCCGATTCCCCACTAAGGGTGGAGAGACCCAGTACTTC
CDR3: CASSRFPTKGGETQYF

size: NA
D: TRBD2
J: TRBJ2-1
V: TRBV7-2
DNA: TGTGCCAGCAGCCCCAGACTAGCGGGAGCAGGTGAGCAGTTCTTC
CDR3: CASSPRLAGAGEQFF

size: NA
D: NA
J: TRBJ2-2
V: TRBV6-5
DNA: TGTGTCAGCAGTTACCTCGTAAGACAGCTACAAACCGGGGAGCCGTTTTTT
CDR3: CVSSYLVRQLQTGEPFF

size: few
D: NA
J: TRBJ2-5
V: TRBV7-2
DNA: TGTGCCAGCAGCTGGAGGGGCCATGGGGAGACCCAGTACTTC
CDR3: CASSWRGHGETQYF

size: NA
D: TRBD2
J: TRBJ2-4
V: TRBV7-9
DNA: TGTGCCAGCAGCTCGGTCGCGGGAGTAGCCAAAAACATTCAGTACTTC
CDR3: CASSSVAGVAKNIQYF

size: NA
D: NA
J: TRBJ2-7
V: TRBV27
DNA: TGTGCCAGCAGTCCGCGGGACTTGGGCGAGCAGTACTTC
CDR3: CASSPRDLGEQYF

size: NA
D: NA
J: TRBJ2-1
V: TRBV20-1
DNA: TGCAGTGCTAGCCAAGAGATCAGGGATGAGCAGTTCTTC
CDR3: CSASQEIRDEQFF

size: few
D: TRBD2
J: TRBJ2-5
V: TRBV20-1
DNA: TGCAGTGCTAGAGACTTAGCGACTAGCGGGAGGACTCAAGAGACCCAGTACTTC
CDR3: CSARDLATSGRTQETQYF

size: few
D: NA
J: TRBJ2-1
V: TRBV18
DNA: TGTGCCAGCTCACCGATCGTCCCCGGAGAGCAGTTCTTC
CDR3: CASSPIVPGEQFF

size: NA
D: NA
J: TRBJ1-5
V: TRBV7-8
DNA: TGTGCCAGCAGCTTAGTTTCGCATCGGGCTAATCAGCCCCAGCATTTT
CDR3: CASSLVSHRANQPQHF

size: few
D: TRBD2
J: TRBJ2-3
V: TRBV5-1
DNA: TGCGCCAGCAGCACGGGACTAGCGGGGGGGCCAGGGACAGATACGCAGTATTTT
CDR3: CASSTGLAGGPGTDTQYF

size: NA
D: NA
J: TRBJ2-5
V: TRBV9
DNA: TGTGCCAGCAGCGCCCAGGCTGAGCAGCTCTTC
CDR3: CASSAQAEQLF

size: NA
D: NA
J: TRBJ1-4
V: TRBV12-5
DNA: TGTGCTAGTGGTTTGGTACTGTCGGCAGTGATGAGTGAAAAACTGTTTTTT
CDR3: CASGLVLSAVMSEKLFF

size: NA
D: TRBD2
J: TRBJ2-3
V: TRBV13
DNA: TGTGCCAGCAGCTTAAGTTTTCGCGGGGGAGGCACAGATACGCAGTATTTT
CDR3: CASSLSFRGGGTDTQYF

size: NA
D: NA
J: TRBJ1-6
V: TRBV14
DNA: TGTGCCAGCAGCCCGGACTCCTTTTTTAATTCACCCCTCCACTTT
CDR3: CASSPDSFFNSPLHF

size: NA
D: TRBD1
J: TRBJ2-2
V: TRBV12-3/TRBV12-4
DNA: TGTGCCAGCTCCTTACAGGGGGCAGGCGGGGAGCTGTTTTTT
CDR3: CASSLQGAGGELFF

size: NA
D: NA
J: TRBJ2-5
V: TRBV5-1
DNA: TGCGCCAGCAAGGGAGGGGACATGGAGACCCAGTACTTC
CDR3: CASKGGDMETQYF

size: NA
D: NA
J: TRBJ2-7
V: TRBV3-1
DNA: TGTGCCAGCAGCCCCCTACAAGAATGGAGCGAGCAGTACTTC
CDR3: CASSPLQEWSEQYF

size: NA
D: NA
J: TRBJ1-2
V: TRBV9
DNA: TGTGCCAGCAGCGTAGAACTTGTGGGTGATGGCTACACCTTC
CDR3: CASSVELVGDGYTF

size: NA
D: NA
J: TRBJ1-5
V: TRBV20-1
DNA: TGCAGTGCGAAGGATGCGGGGGAGGCGGGGGATCAGCCCCAGCATTTT
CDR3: CSAKDAGEAGDQPQHF

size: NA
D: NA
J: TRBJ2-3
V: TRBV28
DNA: TGTGCCAGCAGTTTAGTGGGAGGAAATACGCAGTATTTT
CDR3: CASSLVGGNTQYF

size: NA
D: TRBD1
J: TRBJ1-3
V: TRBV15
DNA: TGTGCCACCACCTCTGGACAGGCTGGAAACACCATATATTTT
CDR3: CATTSGQAGNTIYF

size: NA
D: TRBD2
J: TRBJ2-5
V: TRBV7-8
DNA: TGTGCCAGCAGCTTAGGACGACAAGCGGGAGGGCAACAGGAGACCCAGTACTTC
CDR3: CASSLGRQAGGQQETQYF

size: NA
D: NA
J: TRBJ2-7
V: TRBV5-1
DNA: TGCGCCAGCAGCGACAATCGTCAGGGAAGGAACGAGCAGTACTTC
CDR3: CASSDNRQGRNEQYF

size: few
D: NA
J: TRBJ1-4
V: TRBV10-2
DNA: TGCGCCAGCAGTGCAAGGGGCATCCTGTTTTTT
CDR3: CASSARGILFF

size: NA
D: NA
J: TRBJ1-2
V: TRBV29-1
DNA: TGCAGCGTTACTCCTCGACCTCTTGCTAACTATGGCTACACCTTC
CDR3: CSVTPRPLANYGYTF

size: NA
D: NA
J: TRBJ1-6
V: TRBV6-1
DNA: TGTGCCGCCCGCACCCCAGGACTTTATTCACCCCTCCACTTT
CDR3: CAARTPGLYSPLHF

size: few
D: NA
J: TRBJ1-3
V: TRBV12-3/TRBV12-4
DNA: TGTGCCAGCAGTTTAGGTCTAATCTCTGGAAACACCATATATTTT
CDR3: CASSLGLISGNTIYF

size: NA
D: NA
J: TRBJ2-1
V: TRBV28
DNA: TGTGCCAGCAGTGGACTGTACTCCTACAATGAGCAGTTCTTC
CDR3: CASSGLYSYNEQFF

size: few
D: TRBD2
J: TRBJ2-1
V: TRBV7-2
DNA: TGTGCCAGCAGCTTAGGACTAGCTCCTAATGAGCAGTTCTTC
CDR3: CASSLGLAPNEQFF

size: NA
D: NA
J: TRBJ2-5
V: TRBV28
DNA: TGTGCCAGCAGTTTATTGGTTGGGGACTCACAAGAGACCCAGTACTTC
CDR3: CASSLLVGDSQETQYF